A single sample is the source of the 7 T cell receptor beta chains below, sequenced in a study of T cells after yellow fever vaccination. TCRdb re-called the 5' RACE reads with MiXCR, one entry per CDR3 protein. This sample yields some 290,000 distinct CDR3 sequences, of which over 8.5% are seen a single time; about 3% belongs to the top ten. The sequences come from CD4+ T cells sorted from PBMCs, collected 45 days after the yellow fever booster vaccination. Receptor source: a man in his late teens or twenties who received the YFV17D yellow fever vaccine.

V gene TRBV5-1 combines with J gene TRBJ1-4; a weak D match, TRBD1 (5 bases). V shed 0 bases and J shed 5 bases, with 11 bases lying between them. The germline CDR1 and CDR2 sequences are SGHRS and YFSETQ. The CDR3 length is 15 residues. This chain's CDR3 is CASSLEVGGNEKLFF. CDR3 DNA: TGCGCCAGCAGCTTGGAAGTGGGGGGGAATGAAAAACTGTTTTTT.

The sample holds a few counts of this clonotype. The chain carries TRBV5-1 and TRBJ1-2; TRBD1 aligns across 8 bases. The length of the CDR3 is 18 residues. The germline V gene has CDR1 SGHRS and CDR2 YFSETQ. The junction had 13 bases not matched to a gene; V was cut back by 3 bases and J by 0 bases. The CDR3 coding sequence is TGCGCCAGCAGCTCGGGGGTCTTCCAGGACAGGGCTAACTATGGCTACACCTTC. Encoded protein: CASSSGVFQDRANYGYTF.

This clonotype was observed a few times. The chain links TRBV5-1 to TRBJ2-1; possibly TRBD2 for D (6 bases). CDR1 and CDR2 (germline): SGHRS, YFSETQ. Between the trimmed V and J ends, which lost 3 bases and 9 bases, there was a span of 13 bases. The CDR3 runs to 13 residues. As DNA, the CDR3 is TGCGCCAGCAGCTCCTATCAGGGAGGTGAGCAGTTCTTC. Translated, it gives CASSSYQGGEQFF.

There are a few counts of this clonotype. The V gene is TRBV28, the J gene TRBJ2-7; 9 bases line up with TRBD1. The CDR3 is 17 amino acids. Germline CDR1 MDHEN, CDR2 SYDVKM. The ends lost 5 bases at V and 0 bases at J; junction bases unmatched: 11. The CDR3 DNA reads TGTGCCAGCAGTCCATCACCCGGGACAGGGAGCTCCTACGAGCAGTACGTC. It translates to CASSPSPGTGSSYEQYV.

This clonotype has ten or more counts. This sequence joins TRBV29-1 and TRBJ2-3, with D tentatively TRBD1 (7 bases). The CDR3 has 15 amino acids. Trimming cost V 6 bases and J 5 bases, with 21 bases left between them. From germline, CDR1 is SQVTM and CDR2 ANQGSEA. CDR3 bases: TGCAGCGTGGCTAAGGGTGGCCAGGGGGGAGATACGCAGTATTTT. Translated, it gives CSVAKGGQGGDTQYF.

This clonotype turned up a few times. A clone one base away is much larger, so this may be a read error. The genes are TRBV3-1 and TRBJ2-5; D unclear. The CDR3 has 12 amino acids. The V and J ends lost 4 bases and 1 base respectively, with 4 bases between them. Germline CDR1 reads LGHDT; CDR2 reads YNNKEL (reference sequence). The CDR3: CASSRAQETQYF. The CDR3 nucleotides are TGTGCCAGCAGCCGGGCCCAAGAGACCCAGTACTTC.

The V and J genes are TRBV25-1 and TRBJ2-1; weak D call: TRBD1 (5 bases). The CDR3 is made up of 15 amino acids. Germline V gene data show CDR1 as MGHDK and CDR2 as SYGVNS. V was shortened by 5 bases and J by 0 bases, with 11 bases between the two germline ends. The CDR3 DNA reads TGTGCCAGCAGTCCAGGACACGGCTCCTACAATGAGCAGTTCTTC. This encodes CASSPGHGSYNEQFF.